The clone carrying this T cell receptor (beta chain) was seen at least ten times. Its antigen is not known. Germline lookup yields CDR1 SQVTM and CDR2 ANQGSEA. The CDR3 sequence is 13 residues long. Trimming took 5 bases from V and 9 from J, leaving 14 bases between them. TCR beta CDR3 amplification used RNA transcripts. HTBI primers were employed in first-round RT-PCR, then a second-round multiplex PCR followed. TCRdb used MiXCR to reprocess the multiplex PCR reads, holding one entry per CDR3 protein. There are 170,000 or so distinct CDR3 sequences in the sample; more than 30% occur only once, and around 5.8% lies in the top ten. This record belongs to a study of Graves' ophthalmopathy and Graves' hyperthyroidism. Study outcomes and limitations: With about 87% sensitivity and less than 83% specificity, a 13-signature model separated ophthalmopathy from stable hyperthyroidism. As the model predicted ophthalmopathy progression, it achieved a sensitivity of roughly 69% and a specificity of about 72%. Appearing in blood as well were most expanded thyroid clonotypes above 0.001 frequency.

The rearrangement joins TRBV29-1 to TRBJ1-6; TRBD1 is a possible D gene (5 bases). This clonotype was sampled from a woman aged 40 to 55 with Graves' ophthalmopathy. The specimen sequenced was peripheral blood. In nucleotides, the CDR3 is TGCAGCGTTTCAGACGGGGGAGGTTCACCCCTCCACTTT. Amino acids: CSVSDGGGSPLHF. The whole variable domain, filled in from reference TRBV29-1 and TRBJ1-6, reads SAVISQKPSRDICQRGTSLTIQCQVDSQVTMMFWYRQQPGQSLTLIATANQGSEATYESGFVIDKFPISRPNLTFSTLTVSNMSPEDSSIYLCSVSDGGGSPLHFGNGTRLTVT.